Listed below are T cell receptor beta chains from one sample, sequenced in a study of blood T cell repertoires in COVID-19. Assay used: immunoSEQ multiplex PCR; TCRdb lists only in-frame clones, some missing. The sample has under 350,000 clones, 85% to 90% seen once. Sequencing was carried out using PBMCs or T cells enriched from blood (not recorded which). The receptor source for this set is a young man who had recovered from COVID-19. Each CDR3 is given with its conserved first and last residue. Each record gives: D gene, J gene, clone size, V gene, CDR3 protein, CDR3 DNA. The D gene is left open where the match is weak. The size field is filled for only some rows; it gives once, few, many or a size class.

D: TRBD1; J: TRBJ1-6; size: -; V: TRBV7-9; CDR3: CASSLDPGQHSPLHF; DNA: TGTGCCAGCAGCTTAGATCCGGGACAGCATTCACCCCTCCACTTT
D: TRBD2; J: TRBJ2-1; size: -; V: TRBV18; CDR3: CASSPGLGSTDEQFF; DNA: TGTGCCAGCTCACCCGGACTAGGTTCCACCGATGAGCAGTTCTTC
D: TRBD1; J: TRBJ1-2; size: -; V: TRBV19; CDR3: CASRETGGAGYGYTF; DNA: TGTGCCAGTAGGGAGACAGGGGGCGCTGGCTATGGCTACACCTTC
D: -; J: TRBJ1-5; size: -; V: TRBV4-1; CDR3: CASSQAPTGGQPQHF; DNA: TGCGCCAGCAGCCAAGCCCCGACAGGTGGACAGCCCCAGCATTTT
D: -; J: TRBJ1-5; size: once; V: TRBV6-1; CDR3: CASSETYGGNQPQHF; DNA: TGTGCCAGCAGTGAAACCTACGGGGGGAATCAGCCCCAGCATTTT
D: -; J: TRBJ1-6; size: -; V: TRBV18; CDR3: CASSPLEVNSPLHF; DNA: TGTGCCAGCTCACCTTTAGAGGTTAATTCACCCCTCCACTTT
D: -; J: TRBJ2-1; size: -; V: TRBV10-1; CDR3: CASWSGRSSYNEQFF; DNA: TGCGCCAGCTGGAGTGGGAGGTCCTCCTACAATGAGCAGTTCTTC
D: -; J: TRBJ1-2; size: few; V: TRBV6-5; CDR3: CASSPRAWGGYTF; DNA: TGTGCCAGCAGTCCCAGGGCCTGGGGTGGCTACACCTTC
D: TRBD1; J: TRBJ2-2; size: -; V: TRBV5-4; CDR3: CATQRRGTGATGELFF; DNA: TGTGCCACCCAGCGGCGGGGGACAGGGGCCACCGGGGAGCTGTTTTTT
D: -; J: TRBJ1-1; size: -; V: TRBV18; CDR3: CASSPDRPTNTEAFF; DNA: TGTGCCAGCTCACCCGACAGGCCAACGAACACTGAAGCTTTCTTT
D: TRBD1; J: TRBJ2-7; size: -; V: TRBV6-5; CDR3: CASSPRGTGGHEQYF; DNA: TGTGCCAGCAGTCCACGGGGGACAGGGGGCCACGAGCAGTACTTC
D: -; J: TRBJ2-1; size: -; V: TRBV29-1; CDR3: CSVVGLGQGTGNEQFF; DNA: TGCAGCGTTGTGGGTCTCGGCCAGGGCACGGGCAATGAGCAGTTCTTC
D: -; J: TRBJ2-5; size: -; V: TRBV5-1; CDR3: CASRLASQETQYF; DNA: TGCGCCAGCAGACTAGCCTCTCAAGAGACCCAGTACTTC
D: -; J: TRBJ2-6; size: -; V: TRBV7-9; CDR3: CASSARGNSGANVLTF; DNA: TGTGCCAGCAGCGCTCGGGGGAACTCTGGGGCCAACGTCCTGACTTTC
D: TRBD1; J: TRBJ2-3; size: -; V: TRBV7-2; CDR3: CASSFRGPGTDTQYF; DNA: TGTGCCAGCAGCTTCAGGGGGCCTGGCACAGATACGCAGTATTTT
D: TRBD1; J: TRBJ1-1; size: -; V: TRBV30; CDR3: CAWSQGGLGDTEAFF; DNA: TGTGCCTGGAGCCAGGGGGGTTTAGGGGACACTGAAGCTTTCTTT
D: -; J: TRBJ1-2; size: -; V: TRBV5-1; CDR3: CASSQIRGGAYGYTF; DNA: TGCGCCAGCAGCCAGATACGCGGGGGGGCCTATGGCTACACCTTC
D: -; J: TRBJ1-4; size: medium-sized; V: TRBV3-1/TRBV3-2; CDR3: CASSQEPIDSLNEKLFF; DNA: TGTGCCAGCAGCCAAGAACCGATCGACAGCCTTAATGAAAAACTGTTTTTT
D: -; J: TRBJ2-3; size: -; V: TRBV7-2; CDR3: CASSLVGGRTSTDTQYF; DNA: TGTGCCAGCAGCTTAGTTGGGGGGAGAACTAGCACAGATACGCAGTATTTT
D: -; J: TRBJ1-4; size: -; V: TRBV4-1; CDR3: CASSREDSANEKLFF; DNA: TGCGCCAGCAGCCGAGAGGACAGTGCTAATGAAAAACTGTTTTTT
D: -; J: TRBJ2-3; size: few; V: TRBV29-1; CDR3: CSVVGGDTQYF; DNA: TGCAGCGTTGTGGGGGGAGATACGCAGTATTTT
D: TRBD1; J: TRBJ1-1; size: -; V: TRBV28; CDR3: CASSKYRGKFAYAFF; DNA: TGTGCCAGCAGTAAATACAGGGGAAAGTTTGCGTATGCTTTCTTT
D: -; J: TRBJ2-5; size: -; V: TRBV7-7; CDR3: CASSFSAGGRQETQYF; DNA: TGTGCTAGCAGCTTCTCGGCAGGGGGGAGGCAAGAGACCCAGTACTTC
D: -; J: TRBJ2-7; size: -; V: TRBV6-2/TRBV6-3; CDR3: CASSVSTAYEQYF; DNA: TGTGCCAGCAGCGTTAGTACTGCCTACGAGCAGTACTTC
D: -; J: TRBJ1-1; size: -; V: TRBV18; CDR3: CASSRQESGMNTEAFF; DNA: TGTGCCAGCTCACGACAGGAGTCGGGCATGAACACTGAAGCTTTCTTT
D: -; J: TRBJ2-5; size: -; V: TRBV7-7; CDR3: CASSLGGGSQETQYF; DNA: TGTGCTAGCAGCTTAGGGGGGGGATCCCAAGAGACCCAGTACTTC
D: TRBD1; J: TRBJ1-6; size: few; V: TRBV12-5; CDR3: CASGLRRGSNSPLHF; DNA: TGTGCTAGTGGTTTACGCAGGGGGTCCAATTCACCCCTCCACTTT
D: -; J: TRBJ1-5; size: -; V: TRBV6-5; CDR3: CASSYSGRQNNQPQHF; DNA: TGTGCCAGCAGTTACTCAGGACGACAGAACAATCAGCCCCAGCATTTT
D: TRBD2; J: TRBJ2-7; size: few; V: TRBV10-2; CDR3: CASRLGLAGDEQYF; DNA: TGCGCCAGCAGGCTTGGACTAGCGGGAGACGAGCAGTACTTC
D: TRBD1; J: TRBJ2-7; size: -; V: TRBV5-1; CDR3: CASRGPDIRQGRGYEQYF; DNA: TGCGCCAGCAGGGGTCCTGATATAAGACAGGGGCGCGGCTACGAGCAGTACTTC
D: TRBD2; J: TRBJ2-1; size: -; V: TRBV7-2; CDR3: CASSWGGPSYNEQFF; DNA: TGTGCCAGCAGTTGGGGAGGGCCCTCCTACAATGAGCAGTTCTTC
D: TRBD1; J: TRBJ1-1; size: -; V: TRBV19; CDR3: CASSPRTGGKRDTEAFF; DNA: TGTGCCAGTAGTCCCAGGACAGGGGGCAAAAGGGACACTGAAGCTTTCTTT
D: -; J: TRBJ2-2; size: -; V: TRBV25-1; CDR3: CASSEPTGTSTGELFF; DNA: TGTGCCAGCAGTGAACCCACCGGGACAAGCACCGGGGAGCTGTTTTTT